Listed here are 5 T cell receptor beta chains from one sample, sequenced in a study of regulatory T cells in long-lasting Graves disease (dated by TCRdb to 2020 to 2022). Library prep was done by multiplex PCR. Sequencing relied on an Illumina HiSeq 4000. TCR beta libraries were built with iRepertoire HTBI primers and Arm-PCR amplification of CDR3 regions. TCRdb reran the public reads through fastp at Q25 and MiXCR, keeping productive beta chains. Each entry merges the rows of one CDR3 protein and shows their most common DNA and genes. The sample table lists around 500,000 distinct CDR3 sequences, about 14% of them with a count of one. The leading ten clones occupy roughly a tenth of the sample. Reading the label with the study, this specimen's time point is: newly diagnosed GD, antithyroid drugs for less than 3 months. For both TCR sequencing and RNA sequencing, RNA was extracted from PBMCs using TRIzol.

This sample was shared with a second study, whose subject was T cells in Graves' hyperthyroidism and ophthalmopathy.

This specimen was peripheral blood mononuclear cells (PBMCs), taken at new diagnosis, from a patient treated with antithyroid drugs. The receptors shown here come from a man aged 25 to 40 with Graves disease. Donor details come from another sample of the same person, matched by shared clones.

V is TRBV20-1 and J is TRBJ2-1, with 9 bases aligning to TRBD2. The V gene end was trimmed by 5 bases and the J gene end by 0 bases; junction bases not matched to a gene: 2. The CDR3 extends over 14 amino acids. Germline V gene lookup returns CDR1 DFQATT and CDR2 SNEGSKA (reference sequence). The CDR3 reads CSAGLASSYNEQFF. For the CDR3, the DNA is TGCAGTGCTGGACTAGCGAGCTCCTACAATGAGCAGTTCTTC.

The chain joins TRBV20-1 to TRBJ1-1, with TRBD1 matching over 8 bases. The V and J ends lost 0 bases and 7 bases, in that order; junction bases with no gene match: 7. The CDR3 covers 14 residues. The V gene's germline CDR1 is DFQATT and CDR2 SNEGSKA (reference sequence). In DNA form, the CDR3 reads TGCAGTGCTAGAGACCCTTGGACAGGGAATGAAGCTTTCTTT. Translation gives CSARDPWTGNEAFF.

This clonotype was seen a few times. The genes are TRBV7-9 and TRBJ2-1; perhaps TRBD1 as D (5 bases). Trimming removed 4 bases at V and 10 bases at J, with 17 bases between. The length of the CDR3 is 14 residues. Germline lookup yields CDR1 SEHNR and CDR2 FQNEAQ (reference sequence). The CDR3 coding sequence is TGTGCCAGCAGCTCCAGGGTTTCCACATTGGAGCAGTTCTTC. Protein product: CASSSRVSTLEQFF.

This clonotype occurred many times. The V and J genes are TRBV12-3 or TRBV12-4 and TRBJ2-7; 11 positions agree with TRBD2. V lost 6 bases, J lost 7 bases, and 8 bases stayed unmatched. The CDR3 contains 14 residues. Here the CDR3 reads CASRSTSGNPEQYF. The CDR3 region has the DNA TGTGCCAGCAGATCGACTAGCGGGAATCCTGAGCAGTACTTC.

In the case of this clonotype: Without the conserved terminal phenylalanine or tryptophan, this CDR3 likely stems from a read error. The chain carries TRBV20-1 and TRBJ2-3; weak D call: TRBD2 (6 bases). Germline V lookup: CDR1 DFQATT, CDR2 SNEGSKA (reference sequence). V lost 0 bases, J lost 4 bases, and 11 bases lay in between. CDR3 length equals 14 residues. CDR3 protein: CSAREGGLPDTQYL. The CDR3 DNA reads as TGCAGTGCTAGAGAGGGGGGATTGCCAGATACGCAGTATCTT.